This TCR beta chain came from a study of cytomegalovirus exposure and HLA in healthy donors. Looked up from germline, CDR1 is SGHKS and CDR2 is YYEKEE (reference sequence). V was pared by 2 bases and J by 4 bases, with 12 bases between. This CDR3 comprises 14 residues. Study-wide results and limits: Several V segments, TRBV6-2 and TRBV6-3 among them, could not be told apart and were dropped.

Details on this clone: Its antigen is undetermined.

This PCR relied on a set of 60 Vbeta primers and 13 Jbeta primers. Sequencing was performed with immunoSEQ multiplex PCR; in TCRdb, only in-frame clones are kept and a portion is missing. The table has 75,000 to 100,000 clones, 55% to 80% seen once. The receptor comes from a female donor in good health and CMV-seronegative. V is TRBV5-5 and J is TRBJ2-5; D may be TRBD1 (5 bases). Sample: PBMCs. The CDR3 protein is CASSFAGWGETQYF. The CDR3 DNA reads TGTGCCAGCAGCTTCGCAGGGTGGGGAGAGACCCAGTACTTC. The variable domain in full, completed from reference TRBV5-5 and TRBJ2-5, reads DAGVTQSPTHLIKTRGQQVTLRCSPISGHKSVSWYQQVLGQGPQFIFQYYEKEERGRGNFPDRFSARQFPNYSSELNVNALLLGDSALYLCASSFAGWGETQYFGPGTRLLVL.